This T cell receptor (beta chain) emerged from a study of shared clonotypes between healthy human individuals. Repertoires were generated with immunoSEQ multiplex PCR, while TCRdb's copy carries only in-frame clones and drops some. The data contain 640,000 or so clones, about three quarters of them singletons. The germline gives CDR1 SEHNR, CDR2 FQNEAQ (reference sequence). With 3 bases clipped from V and 8 bases from J, the junction kept 15 bases outside the gene matches. The CDR3 runs to 17 residues. Note on this clone: No antigen is known for it.

Study-level points and caveats: Compared with clonotypes that all four donors shared, non-shared clonotypes had lower generation probabilities. The study generally estimated greater richness for naive than memory subsets. Sampling involved blood alone; tissue repertoires likely differ.

Source material: memory CD4+ T cells sorted from blood. The subset here: CD45RA-negative fraction. This clonotype was obtained from a woman aged 25 to 39 in good health. The rearrangement uses TRBV7-9 and TRBJ2-1, with TRBD2 matching over 8 bases. CDR3 region: CASSFHVAGPLGDEQFF. The CDR3 DNA reads as TGTGCCAGCAGCTTCCACGTAGCGGGACCGTTAGGCGATGAGCAGTTCTTC.